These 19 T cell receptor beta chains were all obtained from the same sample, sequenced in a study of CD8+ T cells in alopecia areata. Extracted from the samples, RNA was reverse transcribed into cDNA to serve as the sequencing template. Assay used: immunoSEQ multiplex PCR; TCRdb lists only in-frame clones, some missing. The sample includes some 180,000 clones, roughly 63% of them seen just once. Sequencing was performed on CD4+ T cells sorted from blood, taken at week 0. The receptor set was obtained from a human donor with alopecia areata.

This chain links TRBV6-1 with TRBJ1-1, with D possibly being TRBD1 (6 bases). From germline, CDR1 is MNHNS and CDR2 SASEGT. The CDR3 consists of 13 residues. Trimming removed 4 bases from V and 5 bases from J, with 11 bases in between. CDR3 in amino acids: CASSAIQGTEAFF. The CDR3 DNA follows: TGTGCCAGCAGTGCGATACAGGGAACTGAAGCTTTCTTT.

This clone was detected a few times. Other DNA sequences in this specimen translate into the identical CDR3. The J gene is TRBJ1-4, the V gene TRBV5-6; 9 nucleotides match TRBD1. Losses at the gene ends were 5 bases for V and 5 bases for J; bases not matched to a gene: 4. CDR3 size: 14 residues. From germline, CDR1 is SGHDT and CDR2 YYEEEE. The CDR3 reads CASSRGQGNEKLFF. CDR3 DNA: TGTGCCAGCAGTCGAGGACAGGGGAATGAAAAACTGTTTTTT.

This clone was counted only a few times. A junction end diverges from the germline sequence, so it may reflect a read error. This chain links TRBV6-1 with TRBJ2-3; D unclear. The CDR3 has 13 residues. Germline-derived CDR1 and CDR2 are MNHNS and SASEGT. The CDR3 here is CASTEPNTDTQYF. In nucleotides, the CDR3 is TGTGCCAGCACTGAACCAAACACAGATACGCAGTATTTT.

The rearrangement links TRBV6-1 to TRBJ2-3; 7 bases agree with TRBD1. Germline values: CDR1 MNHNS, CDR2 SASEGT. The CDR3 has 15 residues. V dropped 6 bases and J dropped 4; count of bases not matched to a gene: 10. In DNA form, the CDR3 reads TGTGCCAGCAGCCTACAGGGGCCAGGGGCAGATACGCAGTATTTT. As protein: CASSLQGPGADTQYF.

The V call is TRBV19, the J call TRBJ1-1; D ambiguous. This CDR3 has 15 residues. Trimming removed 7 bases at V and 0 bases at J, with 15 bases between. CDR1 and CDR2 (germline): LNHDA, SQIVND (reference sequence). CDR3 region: CASKARRAVNTEAFF. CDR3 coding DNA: TGTGCCAGTAAAGCCCGCCGGGCTGTGAACACTGAAGCTTTCTTT. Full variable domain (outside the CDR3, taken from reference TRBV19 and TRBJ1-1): DGGITQSPKYLFRKEGQNVTLSCEQNLNHDAMYWYRQDPGQGLRLIYYSQIVNDFQKGDIAEGYSVSREKKESFPLTVTSAQKNPTAFYLCASKARRAVNTEAFFGQGTRLTVV.

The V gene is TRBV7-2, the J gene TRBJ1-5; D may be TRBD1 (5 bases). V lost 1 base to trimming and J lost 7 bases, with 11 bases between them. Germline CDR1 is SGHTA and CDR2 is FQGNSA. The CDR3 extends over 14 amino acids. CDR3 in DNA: TGTGCCAGCAGCTTAGGGAGGGAGGGGCAGCCCCAGCATTTT. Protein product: CASSLGREGQPQHF.

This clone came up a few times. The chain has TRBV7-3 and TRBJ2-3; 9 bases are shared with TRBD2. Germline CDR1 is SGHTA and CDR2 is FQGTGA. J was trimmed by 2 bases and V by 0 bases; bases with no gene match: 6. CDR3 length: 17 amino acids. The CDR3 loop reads CASSLTGLAGNTDTQYF. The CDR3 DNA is TGTGCCAGCAGCTTAACTGGGCTAGCGGGGAACACAGATACGCAGTATTTT.

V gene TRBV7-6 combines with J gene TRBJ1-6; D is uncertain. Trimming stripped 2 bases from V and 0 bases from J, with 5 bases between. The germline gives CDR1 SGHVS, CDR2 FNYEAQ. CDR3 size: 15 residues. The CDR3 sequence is CASSLQSSYNSPLHF. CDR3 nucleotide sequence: TGTGCCAGCAGCTTACAAAGCTCCTATAATTCACCCCTCCACTTT.

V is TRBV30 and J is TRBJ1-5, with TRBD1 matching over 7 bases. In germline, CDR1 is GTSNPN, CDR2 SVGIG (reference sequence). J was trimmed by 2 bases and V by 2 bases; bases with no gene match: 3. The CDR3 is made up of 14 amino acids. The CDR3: CAWSSGTGNQPQHF. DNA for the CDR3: TGTGCCTGGAGTTCCGGGACAGGCAATCAGCCCCAGCATTTT.

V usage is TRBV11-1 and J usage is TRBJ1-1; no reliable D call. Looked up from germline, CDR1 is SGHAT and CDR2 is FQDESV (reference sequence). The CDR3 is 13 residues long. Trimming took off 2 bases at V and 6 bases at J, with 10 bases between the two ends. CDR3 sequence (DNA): TGTGCCAGCAGCTTATTAGGAATAGCTGAAGCTTTCTTT. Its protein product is CASSLLGIAEAFF.

The DNA for the CDR3 is TGTGCCAGCAGCTCTGATGTTACGAACACCGGGGAGCTGTTTTTT. It codes for CASSSDVTNTGELFF. The chain recombines TRBV7-2 with TRBJ2-2, with D uncertain. Germline V gene data show CDR1 as SGHTA and CDR2 as FQGNSA. The CDR3 extends over 15 amino acids. Between the trimmed V and J ends, which lost 4 bases and 0 bases, there was a span of 9 bases.

The CDR3 coding sequence is TGCGCCAGCAGCCGGACTGGACAGAATAATTCACCCCTCCACTTT. Its protein product is CASSRTGQNNSPLHF. The V and J genes are TRBV5-1 and TRBJ1-6; a possible D gene is TRBD1 (6 bases). V was cut by 4 bases and J by 5 bases, with 13 bases left in between. Germline-derived CDR1 and CDR2 are SGHRS and YFSETQ. The CDR3 totals 15 residues.

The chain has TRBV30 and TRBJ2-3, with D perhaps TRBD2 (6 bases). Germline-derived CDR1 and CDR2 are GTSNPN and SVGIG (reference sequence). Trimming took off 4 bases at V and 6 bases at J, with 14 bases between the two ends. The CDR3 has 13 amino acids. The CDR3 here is CAWTGLTTDTQYF. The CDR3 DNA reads TGTGCCTGGACAGGACTAACAACGGATACGCAGTATTTT.

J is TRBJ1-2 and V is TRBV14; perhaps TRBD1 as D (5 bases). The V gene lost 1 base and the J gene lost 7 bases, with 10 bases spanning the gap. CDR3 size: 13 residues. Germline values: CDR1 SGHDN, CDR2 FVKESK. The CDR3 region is CASSQAGGFGYTF. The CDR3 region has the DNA TGTGCCAGCAGCCAAGCGGGGGGATTTGGCTACACCTTC.

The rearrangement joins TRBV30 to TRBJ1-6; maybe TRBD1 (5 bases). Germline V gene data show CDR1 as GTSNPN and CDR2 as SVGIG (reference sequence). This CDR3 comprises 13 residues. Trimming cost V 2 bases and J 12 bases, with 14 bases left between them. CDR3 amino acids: CAWSPQGTGPLHF. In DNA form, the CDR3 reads TGTGCCTGGAGTCCCCAGGGTACAGGACCCCTCCACTTT.

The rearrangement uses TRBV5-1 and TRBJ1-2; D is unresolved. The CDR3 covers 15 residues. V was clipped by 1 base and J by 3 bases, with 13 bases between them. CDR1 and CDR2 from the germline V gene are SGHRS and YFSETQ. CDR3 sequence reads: CASSLFPDTDYGYTF. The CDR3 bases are TGCGCCAGCAGCTTGTTCCCCGACACCGACTATGGCTACACCTTC.

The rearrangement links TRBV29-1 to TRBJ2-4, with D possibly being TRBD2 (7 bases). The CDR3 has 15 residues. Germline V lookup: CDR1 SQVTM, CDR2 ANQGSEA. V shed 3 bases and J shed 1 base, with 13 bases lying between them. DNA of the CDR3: TGCAGCGTTGAGAAAGGGGGGGCGGCCAAAAACATTCAGTACTTC. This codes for CSVEKGGAAKNIQYF.

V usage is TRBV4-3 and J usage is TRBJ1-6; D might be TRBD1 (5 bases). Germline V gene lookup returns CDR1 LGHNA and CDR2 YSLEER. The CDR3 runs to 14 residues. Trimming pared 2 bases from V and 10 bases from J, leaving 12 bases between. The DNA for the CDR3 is TGCGCCAGCAGCCAATTCACAGGAAACTCACCCCTCCACTTT. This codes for CASSQFTGNSPLHF.

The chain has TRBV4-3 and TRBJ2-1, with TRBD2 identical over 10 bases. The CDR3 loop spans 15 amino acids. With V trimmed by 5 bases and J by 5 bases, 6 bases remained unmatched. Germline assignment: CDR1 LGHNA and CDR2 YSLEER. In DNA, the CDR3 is TGCGCCAGCAGCACACTAGCGGGGAGAAACAATGAGCAGTTCTTC. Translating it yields CASSTLAGRNNEQFF.